A selection of T cell receptor beta chains follows, all from one sample in a study of identical twins. MiXCR was run by TCRdb on the 5' RACE reads, yielding one entry per CDR3 protein. The sample includes about 530,000 distinct CDR3 sequences, approximately 14% of them seen just once. This same sample was also part of a study on yellow fever vaccine responses in identical twins.

Source material: CD4+ T cells sorted from blood. These receptors all come from a woman between 18 and 29 years old in good health. Both conserved end residues are part of each CDR3. D genes are given only for firm matches. Not every row has a clone size; where given, it reads once, few, many or a size class.

D: -; V: TRBV5-5; J: TRBJ2-2; size: few; CDR3: CASSLGTGMNTGELFF; DNA: TGTGCCAGCAGCTTGGGTACGGGGATGAACACCGGGGAGCTGTTTTTT
D: -; V: TRBV19; J: TRBJ1-1; size: few; CDR3: CATSDRSNTEAFF; DNA: TGTGCCACCTCTGACAGGTCGAACACTGAAGCTTTCTTT
D: -; V: TRBV5-6; J: TRBJ2-3; size: -; CDR3: CASSLFAVGGVADTQYF; DNA: TGTGCCAGCAGCTTGTTCGCCGTTGGGGGTGTGGCAGATACGCAGTATTTT
D: -; V: TRBV5-1; J: TRBJ2-7; size: few; CDR3: CASSADSTSYEQYF; DNA: TGCGCCAGCAGCGCTGACAGTACCTCCTACGAGCAGTACTTC
D: -; V: TRBV11-2; J: TRBJ1-2; size: -; CDR3: CASRLWTSGYGYTF; DNA: TGTGCCAGCAGACTTTGGACATCGGGATATGGCTACACCTTC
D: TRBD2; V: TRBV20-1; J: TRBJ2-5; size: -; CDR3: CSERGLAGETQYF; DNA: TGCAGTGAGCGGGGACTAGCAGGGGAGACCCAGTACTTC
D: -; V: TRBV20-1; J: TRBJ2-1; size: -; CDR3: CSARSLSYNEQFF; DNA: TGCAGTGCCAGGAGCCTCTCCTACAATGAGCAGTTCTTC
D: TRBD1; V: TRBV12-3/TRBV12-4; J: TRBJ2-4; size: few; CDR3: CASSFTGVAKNIQYF; DNA: TGTGCCAGCAGCTTTACAGGGGTAGCCAAAAACATTCAGTACTTC
D: TRBD2; V: TRBV20-1; J: TRBJ2-7; size: few; CDR3: CSASPTSGSEEQYF; DNA: TGCAGTGCTAGTCCAACTAGCGGGAGTGAAGAGCAGTACTTC
D: TRBD2; V: TRBV24-1; J: TRBJ2-3; size: -; CDR3: CATSDRGLAGVSDTQYF; DNA: TGTGCCACCAGTGATAGGGGACTAGCGGGAGTTTCAGATACGCAGTATTTT
D: -; V: TRBV20-1; J: TRBJ2-1; size: few; CDR3: CSAPGQGFTNEQFF; DNA: TGCAGTGCCCCGGGCCAGGGATTCACCAATGAGCAGTTCTTC